This T cell receptor beta chain stems from a study of shared clonotypes between healthy human individuals. The CDR3 is 14 amino acids. Trimming pared 8 bases from V and 2 bases from J, leaving 16 bases between. In germline, CDR1 is MDHEN, CDR2 SYDVKM. Those who donated were healthy HIV-negative adults, with no recent acute infections or vaccinations reported. Profiled with immunoSEQ multiplex PCR; TCRdb holds only in-frame clones, not every one. The sample holds roughly 640,000 clones, approximately 74% seen once. The chain uses TRBV28 and TRBJ2-7; D remains unclear. What was sequenced was memory CD4+ T cells sorted from blood. Specified subset: CD45RA-negative fraction. The clonotype was recovered from a woman in her thirties in good health. The chain's CDR3 is CASGYRLPAYEQYF. The DNA for the CDR3 is TGTGCCAGCGGTTACCGGCTTCCCGCCTACGAGCAGTACTTC.